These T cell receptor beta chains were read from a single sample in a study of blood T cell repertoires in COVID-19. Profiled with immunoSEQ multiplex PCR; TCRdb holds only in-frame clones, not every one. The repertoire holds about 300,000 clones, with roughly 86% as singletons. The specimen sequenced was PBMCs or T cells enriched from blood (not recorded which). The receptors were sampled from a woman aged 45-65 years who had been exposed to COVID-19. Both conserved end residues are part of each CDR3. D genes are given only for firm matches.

TGTGCCAGCAGGGTGGGCCATGGCTATGGCTACACCTTC CASRVGHGYGYTF TRBV28 . TRBJ1-2
TGTGCCACAGAAACAGGGAAATGGGACGGTCATCATCAGCCCCAGCATTTT CATETGKWDGHHQPQHF TRBV19 . TRBJ1-5
TGTGCCAGCAGCACCGGACAGGGGACAGCTGAAGCTTTCTTT CASSTGQGTAEAFF TRBV7-2 TRBD1 TRBJ1-1
TGTGCCATCAGTGAGGGACAGGGGAGTGGGACCCAGTACTTC CAISEGQGSGTQYF TRBV10-3 TRBD1 TRBJ2-5
TGTGCCAGCAGTCCTGACAGCCAGAATGAAAAACTGTTTTTT CASSPDSQNEKLFF TRBV28 . TRBJ1-4
TGTGCCAGCAGCTTAGGACAGAATAACTATGGCTACACCTTC CASSLGQNNYGYTF TRBV11-2 . TRBJ1-2
TGTGCCACCACGCTAGGAGGGAACCTGAACTATGGCTACACCTTC CATTLGGNLNYGYTF TRBV3-1/TRBV3-2 . TRBJ1-2
TGTGCAAGTCGCTTAGTAGAGGGCCTAGAGTCGAGCTACACCTTC CASRLVEGLESSYTF TRBV12-2 . TRBJ1-2
TGTGCCAGCAGCCAAGATATGGGGGGGGGCCGGGTGACCCAGTACTTC CASSQDMGGGRVTQYF TRBV4-2 . TRBJ2-5
TGTGCCAGCAGCTTAAATCGTCGTGGCTACACCTTC CASSLNRRGYTF TRBV7-8 . TRBJ1-2
TGCGCCAGCAGCGGGACAGCCTCTAGCACAGATACGCAGTATTTT CASSGTASSTDTQYF TRBV5-1 TRBD1 TRBJ2-3
TGTGCCAGCACCTCTCCCGGACAGGGGACCGGTCTGGATGAAAAACTGTTTTTT CASTSPGQGTGLDEKLFF TRBV11-2 TRBD1 TRBJ1-4
TGTGCCAGCAGTCCTCCGGTAACCTACGAGCAGTACTTC CASSPPVTYEQYF TRBV28 . TRBJ2-7
TGCGCCAGCAGCCAAAGCCCCCCTAAGACAGTTTCATATGGCTACACCTTC CASSQSPPKTVSYGYTF TRBV4-1 . TRBJ1-2